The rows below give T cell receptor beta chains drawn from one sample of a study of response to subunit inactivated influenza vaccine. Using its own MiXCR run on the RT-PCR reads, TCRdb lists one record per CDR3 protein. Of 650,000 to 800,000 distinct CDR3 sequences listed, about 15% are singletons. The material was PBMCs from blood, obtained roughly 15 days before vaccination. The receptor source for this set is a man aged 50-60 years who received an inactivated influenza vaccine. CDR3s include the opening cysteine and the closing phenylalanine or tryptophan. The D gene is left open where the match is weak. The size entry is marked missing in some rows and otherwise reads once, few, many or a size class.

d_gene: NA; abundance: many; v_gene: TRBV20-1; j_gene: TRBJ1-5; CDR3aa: CSASLDSGGYQPQHF; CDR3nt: TGCAGTGCTAGCTTGGATTCTGGGGGATATCAGCCCCAGCATTTT
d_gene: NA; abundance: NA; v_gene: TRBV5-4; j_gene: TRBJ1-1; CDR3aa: CASSLSAGMHTEAFF; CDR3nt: TGTGCCAGCAGCTTGTCAGCAGGGATGCACACTGAAGCTTTCTTT
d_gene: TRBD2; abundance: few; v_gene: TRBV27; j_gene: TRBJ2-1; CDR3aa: CASSFGTSGDNEQFF; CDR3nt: TGTGCCAGCAGTTTCGGGACTAGCGGAGACAATGAGCAGTTCTTC
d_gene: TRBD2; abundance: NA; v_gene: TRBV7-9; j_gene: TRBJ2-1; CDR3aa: CASSLLAGGKWYNEQFF; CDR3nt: TGTGCCAGCAGCTTACTAGCGGGAGGGAAGTGGTACAATGAGCAGTTCTTC
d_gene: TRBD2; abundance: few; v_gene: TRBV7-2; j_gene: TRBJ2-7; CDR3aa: CASSTYGGGGGEQYF; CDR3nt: TGTGCCAGCAGCACCTACGGGGGGGGTGGAGGCGAGCAGTACTTC
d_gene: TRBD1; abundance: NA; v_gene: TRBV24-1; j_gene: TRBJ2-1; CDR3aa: CATSAPGTAPEQFF; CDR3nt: TGTGCCACCAGTGCACCCGGGACAGCCCCCGAGCAGTTCTTC
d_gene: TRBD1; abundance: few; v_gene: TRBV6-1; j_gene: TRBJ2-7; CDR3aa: CASRSVPGQGLKASSSYEQYF; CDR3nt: TGTGCCAGCAGAAGCGTCCCGGGACAGGGTTTAAAGGCTTCGAGCTCCTACGAGCAGTACTTC
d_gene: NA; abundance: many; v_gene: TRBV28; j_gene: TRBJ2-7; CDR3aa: CASSPGGGTYEQYF; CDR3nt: TGTGCCAGTAGTCCAGGGGGAGGGACCTACGAGCAGTACTTC
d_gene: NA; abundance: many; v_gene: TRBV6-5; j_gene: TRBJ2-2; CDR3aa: CASSCSTGNGELFF; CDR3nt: TGTGCCAGCAGTTGCTCTACGGGGAACGGGGAGCTGTTTTTT
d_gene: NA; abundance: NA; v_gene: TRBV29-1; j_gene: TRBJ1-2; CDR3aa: CSVRDTDPGGYTF; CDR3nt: TGCAGCGTGCGAGACACGGATCCGGGCGGCTACACCTTC
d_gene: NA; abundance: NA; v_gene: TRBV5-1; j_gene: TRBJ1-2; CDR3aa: CASSSRQENYGYTF; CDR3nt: TGCGCCAGCAGCTCGAGGCAGGAAAACTATGGCTACACCTTC
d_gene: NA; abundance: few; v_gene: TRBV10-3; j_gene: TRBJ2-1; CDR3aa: CAISDLARSSYNEQFF; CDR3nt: TGTGCCATCAGTGACCTAGCGAGGAGCTCCTACAATGAGCAGTTCTTC
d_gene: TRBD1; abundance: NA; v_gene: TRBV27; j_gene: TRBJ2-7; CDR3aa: CASSSGQLYKEQYF; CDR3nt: TGTGCCAGCAGTTCGGGACAGTTGTATAAAGAGCAGTACTTC
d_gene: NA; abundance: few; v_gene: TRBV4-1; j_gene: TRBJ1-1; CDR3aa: CASSQVLWGGTEAFF; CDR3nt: TGCGCCAGCAGCCAAGTTTTGTGGGGGGGCACTGAAGCTTTCTTT
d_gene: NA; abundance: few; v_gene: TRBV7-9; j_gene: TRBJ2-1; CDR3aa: CASSFARAEQFF; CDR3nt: TGTGCCAGCAGCTTCGCAAGGGCCGAGCAGTTCTTC
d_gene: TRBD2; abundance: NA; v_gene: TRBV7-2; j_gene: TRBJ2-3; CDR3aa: CASSLEAGGASDTQYF; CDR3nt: TGTGCCAGCAGCTTAGAGGCCGGGGGGGCCTCGGATACGCAGTATTTT
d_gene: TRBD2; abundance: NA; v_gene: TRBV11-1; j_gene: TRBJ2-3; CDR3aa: CASSSTSGGLVSTDTQYF; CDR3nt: TGTGCCAGCAGCTCGACTAGCGGGGGGTTAGTGAGCACAGATACGCAGTATTTT
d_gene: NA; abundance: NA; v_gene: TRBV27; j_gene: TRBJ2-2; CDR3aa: CASSQGFAGELFF; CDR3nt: TGTGCCAGCAGCCAGGGGTTCGCCGGGGAGCTGTTTTTT
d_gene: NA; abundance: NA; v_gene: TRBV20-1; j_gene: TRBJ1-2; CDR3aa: CSARGAGSRSDGYTF; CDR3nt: TGCAGTGCGAGAGGGGCAGGTTCACGGTCGGATGGCTACACCTTC
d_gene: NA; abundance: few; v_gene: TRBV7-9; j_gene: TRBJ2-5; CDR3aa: CASSLGPTDQYF; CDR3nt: TGTGCCAGCAGCTTGGGACCCACGGACCAGTACTTC
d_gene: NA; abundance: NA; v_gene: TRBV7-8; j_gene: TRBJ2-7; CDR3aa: CASRETGTRAYEQYF; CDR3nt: TGTGCCAGCAGAGAGACCGGGACAAGGGCCTACGAGCAGTACTTC
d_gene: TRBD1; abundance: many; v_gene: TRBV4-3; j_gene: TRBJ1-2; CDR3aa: CASSHRGQDGGYTF; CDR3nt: TGCGCCAGCAGCCACAGGGGACAGGACGGAGGCTACACCTTC
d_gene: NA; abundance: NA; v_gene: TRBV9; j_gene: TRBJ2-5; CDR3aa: CASSANRVQTQYF; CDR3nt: TGTGCCAGCAGCGCAAACAGGGTACAGACCCAGTACTTC
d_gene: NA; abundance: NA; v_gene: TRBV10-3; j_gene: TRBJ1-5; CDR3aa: CATGRNNQPQHF; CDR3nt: TGTGCCACCGGACGGAACAATCAGCCCCAGCATTTT
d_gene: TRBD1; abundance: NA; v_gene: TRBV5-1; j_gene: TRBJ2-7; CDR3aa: CASSWPGQGYEQYF; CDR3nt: TGCGCCAGCAGCTGGCCGGGACAGGGCTACGAGCAGTACTTC
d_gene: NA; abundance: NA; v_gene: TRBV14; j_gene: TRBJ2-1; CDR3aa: CASSQDFVSEQFF; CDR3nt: TGTGCCAGCAGCCAAGATTTCGTAAGTGAGCAGTTCTTC
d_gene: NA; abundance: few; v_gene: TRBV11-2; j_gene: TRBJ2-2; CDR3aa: CASSLSSRLVARSGELFF; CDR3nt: TGTGCCAGCAGCTTATCAAGTCGACTAGTGGCTAGGTCCGGGGAGCTGTTTTTT
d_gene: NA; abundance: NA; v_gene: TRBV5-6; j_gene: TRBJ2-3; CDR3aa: CASSADGRDTQYF; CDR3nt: TGTGCCAGCAGCGCGGACGGCCGGGATACGCAGTATTTT
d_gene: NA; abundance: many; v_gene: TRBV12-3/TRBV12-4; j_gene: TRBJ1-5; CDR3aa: CASSFIGPGAVRPQHF; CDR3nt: TGTGCCAGCAGTTTTATAGGACCGGGGGCGGTTAGGCCCCAGCATTTT
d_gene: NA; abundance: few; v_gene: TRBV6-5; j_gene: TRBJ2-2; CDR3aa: CASSYAKLNTGELFF; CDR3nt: TGTGCCAGCAGTTATGCCAAGTTAAACACCGGGGAGCTGTTTTTT
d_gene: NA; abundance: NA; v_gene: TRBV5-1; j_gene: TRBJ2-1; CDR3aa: CASSFSRDNEQFF; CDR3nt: TGCGCCAGCAGCTTTTCCAGGGATAATGAGCAGTTCTTC
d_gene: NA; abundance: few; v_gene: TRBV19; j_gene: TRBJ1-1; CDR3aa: CASSIKRTNTEAFF; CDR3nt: TGTGCCAGTAGTATAAAACGGACGAACACTGAAGCTTTCTTT
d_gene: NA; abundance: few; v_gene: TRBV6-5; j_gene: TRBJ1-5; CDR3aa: CASSYEGEYSNQPQHF; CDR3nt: TGTGCCAGCAGTTATGAGGGAGAATATAGCAATCAGCCCCAGCATTTT
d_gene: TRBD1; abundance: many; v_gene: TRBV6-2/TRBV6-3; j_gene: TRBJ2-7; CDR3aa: CASSFPPGGFDEQYF; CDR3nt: TGTGCCAGCAGCTTCCCCCCAGGGGGCTTCGACGAGCAGTACTTC
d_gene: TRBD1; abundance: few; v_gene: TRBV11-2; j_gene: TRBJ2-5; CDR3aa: CASSFNRGTARETQYF; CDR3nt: TGTGCCAGCAGCTTTAACAGGGGGACGGCTCGAGAGACCCAGTACTTC
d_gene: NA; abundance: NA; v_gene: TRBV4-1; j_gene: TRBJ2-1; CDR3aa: CASSSRSIGDEQFF; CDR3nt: TGCGCCAGCAGCTCTCGTAGTATTGGCGATGAGCAGTTCTTC
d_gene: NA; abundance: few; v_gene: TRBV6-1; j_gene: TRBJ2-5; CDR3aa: CASSAIGQGGETQYF; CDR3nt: TGTGCCAGCAGCGCGATTGGGCAGGGGGGAGAGACCCAGTACTTC
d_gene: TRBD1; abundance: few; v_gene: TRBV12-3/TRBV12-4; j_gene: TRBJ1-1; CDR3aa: CASTPPPGTGAQNTEAFF; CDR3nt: TGTGCCAGCACCCCCCCGCCGGGGACAGGGGCGCAGAACACTGAAGCTTTCTTT
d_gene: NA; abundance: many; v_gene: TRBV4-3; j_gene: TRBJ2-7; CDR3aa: CASSQGPTSSYEQYF; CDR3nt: TGCGCCAGCAGCCAAGGGCCGACGAGCTCCTACGAGCAGTACTTC
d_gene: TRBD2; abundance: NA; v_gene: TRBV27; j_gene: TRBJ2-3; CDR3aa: CASSLFGRAVDTQYF; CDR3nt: TGTGCCAGCAGTTTATTCGGGAGGGCCGTAGATACGCAGTATTTT
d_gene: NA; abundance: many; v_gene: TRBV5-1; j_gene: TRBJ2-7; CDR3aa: CASSNGQNAYEQYF; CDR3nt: TGCGCCAGCAGCAATGGACAGAACGCCTACGAGCAGTACTTC
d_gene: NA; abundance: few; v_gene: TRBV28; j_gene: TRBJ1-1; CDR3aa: CATHYPGQHEAFF; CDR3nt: TGTGCCACCCATTACCCCGGACAGCATGAAGCTTTCTTT
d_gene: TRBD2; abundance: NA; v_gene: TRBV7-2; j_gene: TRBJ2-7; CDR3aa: CASSSTSGVGEQYF; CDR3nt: TGTGCCAGCAGCTCAACTAGCGGGGTTGGCGAGCAGTACTTC
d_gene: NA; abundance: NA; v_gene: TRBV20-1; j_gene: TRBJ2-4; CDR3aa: CSASSNRLAKNIQYF; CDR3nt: TGCAGTGCTAGTTCCAACAGGCTAGCCAAAAACATTCAGTACTTC
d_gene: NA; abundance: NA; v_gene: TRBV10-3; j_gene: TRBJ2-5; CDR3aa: CAINMGREETQYF; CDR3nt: TGTGCCATCAATATGGGACGGGAAGAGACCCAGTACTTC
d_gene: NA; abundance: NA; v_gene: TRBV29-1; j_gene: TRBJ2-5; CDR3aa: CSVDHSARRETQYF; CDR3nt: TGCAGCGTTGACCACTCCGCTAGAAGAGAGACCCAGTACTTC
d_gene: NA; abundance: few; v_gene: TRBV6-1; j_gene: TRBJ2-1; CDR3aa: CASFYKFPGSSSYNEQFF; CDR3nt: TGTGCCAGCTTCTATAAGTTCCCCGGGAGTAGCTCCTACAATGAGCAGTTCTTC
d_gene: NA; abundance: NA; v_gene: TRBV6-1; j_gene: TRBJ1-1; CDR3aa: CASSEAQGLNTEAFF; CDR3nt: TGTGCCAGCAGTGAAGCGCAGGGTCTGAACACTGAAGCTTTCTTT
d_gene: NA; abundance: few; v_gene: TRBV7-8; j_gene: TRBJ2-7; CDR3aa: CASSVIGKSSYEQYF; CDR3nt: TGTGCCAGCAGCGTCATTGGGAAGAGCTCCTACGAGCAGTACTTC
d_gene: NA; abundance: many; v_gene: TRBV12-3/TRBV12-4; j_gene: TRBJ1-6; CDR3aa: CATSERGDSPLHF; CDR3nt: TGTGCCACCTCGGAGAGGGGGGATTCACCCCTCCACTTT
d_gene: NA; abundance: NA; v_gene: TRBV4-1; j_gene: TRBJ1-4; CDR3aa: CASSRPEGATNEKLFF; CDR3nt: TGCGCCAGCAGCCGACCAGAAGGGGCAACTAATGAAAAACTGTTTTTT